The source of this T cell receptor beta chain is a study of spatial heterogeneity in lung cancer. Study summary: The mean occurrence of each unique TCR and UMI combination in raw reads exceeded 8.5. General study findings and limits: Tumoral mutation counts were tracked by counts of expanded intratumoral alpha and beta TCRs.

Unique molecular identifiers tagged every individual TCR cDNA molecule. TCRdb ran MiXCR on the 5' RACE reads and lists one entry per CDR3 protein. The data contain under 1,000 distinct CDR3 sequences, 5.5% to 7.5% of them singletons. This clonotype qualifies as large (0.1 to 1%). What it binds is not known. The CDR3 is made up of 14 amino acids. Germline assignment: CDR1 MNHEY and CDR2 SVGEGT. V shed 7 bases and J 6 bases; nucleotides not matched to a gene: 9. As for time point: sample taken at primary tumor resection. The donors were 72 patients with non-small cell lung cancer that was early-stage and untreated.

The chain links TRBV6-2 or TRBV6-3 to TRBJ2-5; TRBD2 agrees at 9 bases. The sequencing here drew on lung tumor tissue, taken at surgery. The clonotype was recovered from a male donor with early-stage non-small cell lung cancer. CDR3 coding DNA: TGTGCCAGCATCCCCCGCGGGGGGGCAAAGACCCAGTACTTC. Its translation: CASIPRGGAKTQYF.